This TCR beta chain originates from a study of blood T cells in healthy people across ages. Germline V CDR1 and CDR2: SGHTA, FQGNSA. Losses at the gene ends were 4 bases for V and 1 base for J; bases not matched to a gene: 8. CDR3 length: 17 residues. Sample-barcoded 5' priming and a J-beta primer mix drove a second PCR of 7 to 11 cycles. TCRdb called the 5' RACE reads again in MiXCR, with one record for every CDR3 protein. The sample records approximately 800,000 distinct CDR3 sequences, approximately 65% being singletons. This TCR came from a man younger than 40 in good health. The rearrangement links TRBV7-2 to TRBJ2-3; the match to TRBD1 covers 10 bases. The sample comprised blood. This chain's CDR3 is CASSSLRGQGGTDTQYF. The CDR3 nucleotides read TGTGCCAGCAGCTCACTGAGAGGACAGGGGGGCACAGATACGCAGTATTTT.